This T cell receptor beta chain derives from a study of T cells in Graves' hyperthyroidism and ophthalmopathy. CDR1 and CDR2 from the germline V gene are DFQATT and SNEGSKA (reference sequence). This CDR3 spans 14 amino acids. On the basis of clinical symptoms, serum thyroxine and TRAb, thyroid ultrasound and orbital computed tomography, diagnoses were made. With respect to this clonotype: A much bigger clone sits one base away, suggesting this may be a read error.

RNA transcripts gave rise to amplified TCR beta CDR3 regions. Researchers ran a first-round RT-PCR on the TCR CDR3 using the HTBI primer set. TCRdb passed the multiplex PCR reads through MiXCR, listing each CDR3 protein once. In the table there are over 150,000 distinct CDR3 sequences, less than 20% of which are singletons. The gene calls are TRBV20-1 and TRBJ2-1; D is ambiguous. The J call may not be correct, given that the DNA end is closer to TRBJ2-7. Sequences were obtained from blood. The sequence derives from a woman aged 45-60 years with Graves' hyperthyroidism. The CDR3, as DNA: TGCAGTGCTAGAGATTTCTTTACCTACAATGAGCAGTACTTC. Amino acid sequence: CSARDFFTYNEQYF.